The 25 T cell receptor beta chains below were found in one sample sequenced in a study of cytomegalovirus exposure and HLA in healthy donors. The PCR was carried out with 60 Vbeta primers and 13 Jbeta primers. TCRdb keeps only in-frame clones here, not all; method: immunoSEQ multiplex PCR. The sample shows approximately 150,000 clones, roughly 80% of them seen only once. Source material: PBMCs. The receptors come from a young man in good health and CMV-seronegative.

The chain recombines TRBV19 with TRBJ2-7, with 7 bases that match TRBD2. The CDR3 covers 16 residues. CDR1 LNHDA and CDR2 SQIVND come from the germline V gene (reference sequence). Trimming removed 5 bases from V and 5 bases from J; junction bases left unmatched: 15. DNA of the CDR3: TGTGCCAGTAGTTACCCCCCGGGCGGGAGCCCCCACGAGCAGTACTTC. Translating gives CASSYPPGGSPHEQYF.

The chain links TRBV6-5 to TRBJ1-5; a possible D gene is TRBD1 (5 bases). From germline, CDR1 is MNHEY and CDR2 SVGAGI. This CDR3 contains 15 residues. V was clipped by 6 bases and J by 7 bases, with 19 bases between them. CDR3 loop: CASRPGGSRGQPQHF. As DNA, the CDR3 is TGTGCCAGCAGACCCGGCGGGAGTAGGGGACAGCCCCAGCATTTT.

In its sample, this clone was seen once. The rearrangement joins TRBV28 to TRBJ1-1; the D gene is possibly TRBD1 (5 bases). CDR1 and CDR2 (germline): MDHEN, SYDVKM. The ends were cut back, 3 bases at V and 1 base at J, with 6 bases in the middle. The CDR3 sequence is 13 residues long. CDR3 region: CASSFGGNTEAFF. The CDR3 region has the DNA TGTGCCAGCAGTTTCGGGGGGAACACTGAAGCTTTCTTT.

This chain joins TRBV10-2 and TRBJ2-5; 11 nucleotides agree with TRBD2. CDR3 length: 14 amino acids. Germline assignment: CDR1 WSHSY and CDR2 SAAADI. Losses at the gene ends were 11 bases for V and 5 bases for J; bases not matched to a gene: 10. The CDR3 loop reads CACELAGERETQYF. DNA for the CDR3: TGCGCCTGCGAACTAGCGGGGGAACGGGAGACCCAGTACTTC.

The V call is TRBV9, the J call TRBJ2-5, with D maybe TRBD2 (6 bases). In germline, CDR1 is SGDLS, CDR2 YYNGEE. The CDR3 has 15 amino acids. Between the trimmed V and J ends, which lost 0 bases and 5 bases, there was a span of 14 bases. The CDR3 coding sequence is TGTGCCAGCAGCGTAGCTACAAGGGCGGGGGAGACCCAGTACTTC. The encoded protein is CASSVATRAGETQYF.

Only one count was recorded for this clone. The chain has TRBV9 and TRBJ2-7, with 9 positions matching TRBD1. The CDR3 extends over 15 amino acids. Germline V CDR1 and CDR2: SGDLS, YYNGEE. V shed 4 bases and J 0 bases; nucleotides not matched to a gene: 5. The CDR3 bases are TGTGCCAGCAGCCAGGGGACAGGGTCCTCCTACGAGCAGTACTTC. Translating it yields CASSQGTGSSYEQYF. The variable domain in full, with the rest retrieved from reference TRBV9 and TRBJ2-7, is DSGVTQTPKHLITATGQRVTLRCSPRSGDLSVYWYQQSLDQGLQFLIQYYNGEERAKGNILERFSAQQFPDLHSELNLSSLELGDSALYFCASSQGTGSSYEQYFGPGTRLTVT.

For the CDR3, the DNA is TGCGCCAGCAGCCCGGGACAGGGAAACACTGAAGCTTTCTTT. It specifies CASSPGQGNTEAFF. This sequence joins TRBV5-1 and TRBJ1-1; 9 bases match TRBD1. The CDR3 length is 14 residues. V was pared by 4 bases and J by 2 bases, with 3 bases of the junction left unmatched. The germline V gene has CDR1 SGHRS and CDR2 YFSETQ.

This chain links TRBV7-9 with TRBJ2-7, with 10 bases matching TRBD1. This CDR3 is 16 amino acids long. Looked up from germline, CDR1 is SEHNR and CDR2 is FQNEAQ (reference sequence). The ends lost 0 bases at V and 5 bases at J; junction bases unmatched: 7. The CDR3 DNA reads TGTGCCAGCAGCTTAGCGAACGTGGGACAGGGGAACGAGCAGTACTTC. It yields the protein CASSLANVGQGNEQYF.

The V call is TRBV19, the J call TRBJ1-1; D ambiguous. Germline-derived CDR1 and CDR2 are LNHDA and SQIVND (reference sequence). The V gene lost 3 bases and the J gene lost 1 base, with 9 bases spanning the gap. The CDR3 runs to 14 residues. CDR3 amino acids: CASSIWAENTEAFF. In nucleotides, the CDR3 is TGTGCCAGTAGTATCTGGGCCGAGAACACTGAAGCTTTCTTT.

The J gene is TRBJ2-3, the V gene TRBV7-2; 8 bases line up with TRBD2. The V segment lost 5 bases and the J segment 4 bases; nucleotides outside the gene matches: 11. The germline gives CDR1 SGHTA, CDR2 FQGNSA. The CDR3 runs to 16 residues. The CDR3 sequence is CASSITSGAPPDTQYF. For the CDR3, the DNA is TGTGCCAGCAGCATTACTAGCGGAGCCCCACCAGATACGCAGTATTTT.

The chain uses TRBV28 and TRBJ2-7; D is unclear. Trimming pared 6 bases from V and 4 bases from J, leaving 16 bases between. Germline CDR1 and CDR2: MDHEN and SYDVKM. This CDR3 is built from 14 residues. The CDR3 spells CASRAQANNYEQYF. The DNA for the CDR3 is TGTGCCAGCAGGGCCCAGGCTAACAATTACGAGCAGTACTTC.

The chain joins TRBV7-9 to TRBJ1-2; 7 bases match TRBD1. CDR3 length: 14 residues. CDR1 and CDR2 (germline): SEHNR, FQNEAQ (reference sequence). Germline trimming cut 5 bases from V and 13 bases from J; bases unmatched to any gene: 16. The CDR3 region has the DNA TGTGCCAGCAGCGTTATGGACAGGACACCGTTAGGCACCTTC. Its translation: CASSVMDRTPLGTF.

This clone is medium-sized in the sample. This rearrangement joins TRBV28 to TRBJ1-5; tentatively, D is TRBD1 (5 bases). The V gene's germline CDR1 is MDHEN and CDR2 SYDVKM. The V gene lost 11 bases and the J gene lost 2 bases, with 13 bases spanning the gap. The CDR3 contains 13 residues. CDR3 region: CAGQSRGNQPQHF. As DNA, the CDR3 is TGTGCCGGGCAGTCCAGGGGCAATCAGCCCCAGCATTTT.

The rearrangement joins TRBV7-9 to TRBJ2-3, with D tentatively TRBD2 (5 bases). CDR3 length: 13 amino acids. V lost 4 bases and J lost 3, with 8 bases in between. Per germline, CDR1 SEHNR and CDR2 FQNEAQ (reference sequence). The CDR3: CASSSTGTDTQYF. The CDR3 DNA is TGTGCCAGCAGCTCCACGGGGACAGATACGCAGTATTTT.

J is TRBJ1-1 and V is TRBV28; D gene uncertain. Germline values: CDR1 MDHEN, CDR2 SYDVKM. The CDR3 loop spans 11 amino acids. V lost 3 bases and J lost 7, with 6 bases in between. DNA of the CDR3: TGTGCCAGCAGTTTTTCGAGTGAAGCTTTCTTT. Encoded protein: CASSFSSEAFF.

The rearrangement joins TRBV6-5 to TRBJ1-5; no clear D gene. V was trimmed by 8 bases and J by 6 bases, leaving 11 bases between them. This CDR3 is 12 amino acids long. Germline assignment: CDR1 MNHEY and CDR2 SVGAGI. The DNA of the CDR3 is TGTGCCAGCGACACCGGTGGTCAGCCCCAGCATTTT. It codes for CASDTGGQPQHF.

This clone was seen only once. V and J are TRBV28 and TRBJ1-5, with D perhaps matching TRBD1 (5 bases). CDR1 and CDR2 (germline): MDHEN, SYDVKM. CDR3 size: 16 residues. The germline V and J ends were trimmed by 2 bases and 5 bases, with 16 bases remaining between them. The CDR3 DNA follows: TGTGCCAGCAGTTTAACAAACAGGTTTTTTCATCAGCCCCAGCATTTT. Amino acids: CASSLTNRFFHQPQHF.

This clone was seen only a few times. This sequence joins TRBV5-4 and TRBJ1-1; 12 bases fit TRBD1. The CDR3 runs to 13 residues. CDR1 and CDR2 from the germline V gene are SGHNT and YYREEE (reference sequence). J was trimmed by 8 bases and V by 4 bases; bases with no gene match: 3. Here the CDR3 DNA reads TGTGCCAGCAGCGCCGGGACAGGGGGCGAAGCTTTCTTT. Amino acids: CASSAGTGGEAFF.

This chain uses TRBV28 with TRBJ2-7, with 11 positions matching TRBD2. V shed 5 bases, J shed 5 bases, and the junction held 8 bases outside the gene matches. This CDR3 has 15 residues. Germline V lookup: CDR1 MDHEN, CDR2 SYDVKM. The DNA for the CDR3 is TGTGCCAGCAGTAGGCTAGCGGGAGGTCGGAACGAGCAGTACTTC. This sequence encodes CASSRLAGGRNEQYF.

CDR3 region: CASSPQGATANEQFF. The DNA for the CDR3 is TGCGCCAGCAGCCCACAGGGGGCGACGGCGAATGAGCAGTTCTTC. The rearrangement joins TRBV5-1 to TRBJ2-1, with TRBD1 matching over 9 bases. This CDR3 is built from 15 residues. After removal of 4 bases from V and 7 bases from J, the junction contained 9 bases not matched to a gene. The germline V gene encodes CDR1 SGHRS and CDR2 YFSETQ.

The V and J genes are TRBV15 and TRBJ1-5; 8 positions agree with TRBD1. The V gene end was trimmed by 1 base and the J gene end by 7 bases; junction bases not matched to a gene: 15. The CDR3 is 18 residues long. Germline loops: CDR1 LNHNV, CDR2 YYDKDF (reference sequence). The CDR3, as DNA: TGTGCCACCAGCAGAGCGGGACTTAGGGCACAGGGGGTACAGCCCCAGCATTTT. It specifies CATSRAGLRAQGVQPQHF.

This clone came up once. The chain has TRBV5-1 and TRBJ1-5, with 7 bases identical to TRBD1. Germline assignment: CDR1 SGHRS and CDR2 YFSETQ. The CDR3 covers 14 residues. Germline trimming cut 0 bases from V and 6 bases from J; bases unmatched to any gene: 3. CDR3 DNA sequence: TGCGCCAGCAGCTTGGCCGGGGACAGTCAGCCCCAGCATTTT. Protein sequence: CASSLAGDSQPQHF.

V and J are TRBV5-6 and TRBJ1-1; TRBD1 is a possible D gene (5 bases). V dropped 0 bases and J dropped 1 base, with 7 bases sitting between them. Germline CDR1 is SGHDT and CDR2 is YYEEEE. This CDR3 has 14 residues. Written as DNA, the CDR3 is TGTGCCAGCAGCTTGGGACAGTGGAACACTGAAGCTTTCTTT. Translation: CASSLGQWNTEAFF. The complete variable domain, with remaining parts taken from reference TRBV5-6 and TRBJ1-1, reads DAGVTQSPTHLIKTRGQQVTLRCSPKSGHDTVSWYQQALGQGPQFIFQYYEEEERQRGNFPDRFSGHQFPNYSSELNVNALLLGDSALYLCASSLGQWNTEAFFGQGTRLTVV.

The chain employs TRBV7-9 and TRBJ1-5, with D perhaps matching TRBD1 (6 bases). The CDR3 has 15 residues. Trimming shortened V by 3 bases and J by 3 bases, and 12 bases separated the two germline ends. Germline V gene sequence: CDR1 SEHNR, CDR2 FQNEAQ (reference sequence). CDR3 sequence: CASSLSDSPNQPQHF. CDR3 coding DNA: TGTGCCAGCAGCTTGTCGGACAGTCCCAATCAGCCCCAGCATTTT.

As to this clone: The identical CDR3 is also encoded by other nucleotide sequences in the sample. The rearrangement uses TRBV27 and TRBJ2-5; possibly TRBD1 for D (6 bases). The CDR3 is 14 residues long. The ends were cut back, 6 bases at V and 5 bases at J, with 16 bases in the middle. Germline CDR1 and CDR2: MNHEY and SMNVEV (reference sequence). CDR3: CASSLGGHMETQYF. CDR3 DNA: TGTGCCAGCAGCTTAGGGGGACATATGGAGACCCAGTACTTC.